The rows below give T cell receptor beta chains drawn from one sample of a study of T cells in localized non-small cell lung cancer. TCRdb keeps only in-frame clones here, not all; method: immunoSEQ multiplex PCR. The profile covers 70,000 to 75,000 clones, with roughly 83% appearing a single time and around 1.3% taken by the ten largest. This material consisted of peripheral blood, taken before any cancer treatment. These receptors originate from a female donor older than 55 with stage I lung adenocarcinoma. Each CDR3 is given with its conserved first and last residue. Each record gives: CDR3 protein, CDR3 DNA, J gene, D gene, clone size, V gene. The D gene is left open where the match is weak. Part of the rows lack a size; the others show once, few, many or a class for expanded clones.

CDR3aa: CASSLLGTGGIDTEAFF
CDR3nt: TGTGCCAGCAGTTTATTAGGGACAGGGGGTATCGACACTGAAGCTTTCTTT
j_gene: TRBJ1-1
d_gene: TRBD1
abundance: -
v_gene: TRBV28

CDR3aa: CASSRLAEGRGEQFF
CDR3nt: TGTGCCAGCAGCAGACTAGCGGAAGGGAGGGGTGAGCAGTTCTTC
j_gene: TRBJ2-1
d_gene: TRBD2
abundance: -
v_gene: TRBV7-6

CDR3aa: CASSVGRPEGYTF
CDR3nt: TGTGCCAGCAGTGTGGGCAGGCCCGAGGGCTACACCTTC
j_gene: TRBJ1-2
d_gene: -
abundance: -
v_gene: TRBV2

CDR3aa: CANISDQFGLYNEQFF
CDR3nt: TGCGCCAACATCTCAGACCAGTTCGGACTGTACAATGAGCAGTTCTTC
j_gene: TRBJ2-1
d_gene: -
abundance: -
v_gene: TRBV4-1

CDR3aa: CASRRDNYIGGYGYTF
CDR3nt: TGTGCCAGTAGACGGGACAACTACATTGGGGGCTATGGCTACACCTTC
j_gene: TRBJ1-2
d_gene: -
abundance: -
v_gene: TRBV19

CDR3aa: CATSRDPQAYEQYF
CDR3nt: TGTGCCACCAGCAGAGATCCACAGGCCTACGAGCAGTACTTC
j_gene: TRBJ2-7
d_gene: -
abundance: -
v_gene: TRBV15

CDR3aa: CASSPDGSFGYTF
CDR3nt: TGTGCCAGCAGTCCCGACGGTTCTTTCGGCTACACCTTC
j_gene: TRBJ1-2
d_gene: -
abundance: -
v_gene: TRBV7-3

CDR3aa: CASSPHMSSGANVLTF
CDR3nt: TGTGCCAGTAGTCCACACATGAGCTCTGGGGCCAACGTCCTGACTTTC
j_gene: TRBJ2-6
d_gene: -
abundance: -
v_gene: TRBV19

CDR3aa: CASSGTGYEQYF
CDR3nt: TGTGCCAGCAGCGGAACGGGCTACGAGCAGTACTTC
j_gene: TRBJ2-7
d_gene: -
abundance: few
v_gene: TRBV7-2

CDR3aa: CASLLGTANYGYTF
CDR3nt: TGTGCCAGCCTCCTGGGGACAGCCAACTATGGCTACACCTTC
j_gene: TRBJ1-2
d_gene: TRBD1
abundance: -
v_gene: TRBV6-1

CDR3aa: CASSRNRQRGTEAFF
CDR3nt: TGTGCCAGCAGCCGGAACCGACAGAGGGGCACTGAAGCTTTCTTT
j_gene: TRBJ1-1
d_gene: -
abundance: -
v_gene: TRBV14